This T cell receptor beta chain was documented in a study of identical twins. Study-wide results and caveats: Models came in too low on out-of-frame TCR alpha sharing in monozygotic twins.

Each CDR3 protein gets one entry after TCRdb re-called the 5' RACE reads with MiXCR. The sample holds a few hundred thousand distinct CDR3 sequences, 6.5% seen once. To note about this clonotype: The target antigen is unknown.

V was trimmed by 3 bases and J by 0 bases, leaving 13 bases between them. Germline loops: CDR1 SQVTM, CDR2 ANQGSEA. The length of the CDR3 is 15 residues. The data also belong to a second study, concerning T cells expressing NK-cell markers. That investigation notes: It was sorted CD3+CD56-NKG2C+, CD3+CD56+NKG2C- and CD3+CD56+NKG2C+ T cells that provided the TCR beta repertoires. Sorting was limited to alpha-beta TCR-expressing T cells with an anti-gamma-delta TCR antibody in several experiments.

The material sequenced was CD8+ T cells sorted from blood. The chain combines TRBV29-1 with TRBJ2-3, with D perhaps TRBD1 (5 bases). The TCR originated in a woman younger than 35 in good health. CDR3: CSVDGRGTSTDTQYF. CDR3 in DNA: TGCAGCGTTGATGGAAGGGGTACTAGCACAGATACGCAGTATTTT.